This TCR beta chain emerged from a study of cytomegalovirus exposure and HLA in healthy donors. Study findings and constraints: Being productive about 87% or about 30% of the time was typical of most TCR beta V segments in an earlier analysis.

This CDR3 comprises 16 residues. Germline CDR1 reads SGHKS; CDR2 reads YYEKEE (reference sequence). Trimming removed 4 bases at V and 2 bases at J, with 18 bases between. A multiplex PCR was run with 60 Vbeta primers and 13 Jbeta primers. Original processing notes: A follow-up analysis tallied tens of millions of unique TCR beta chains, 9 million to 11 million shared. Some clones are missing from TCRdb's copy, which holds only in-frame ones; the method was immunoSEQ multiplex PCR. V and J calls and clone size are given by that table; D and trimming were obtained from the DNA. The table shows 150,000 to 180,000 clones, with about 84% occurring only once. Concerning this clone: Its antigen is still unknown.

The source of this sequence is a woman aged 40 to 50 in good health and CMV-seropositive. The rearrangement links TRBV5-5 to TRBJ1-1, with a tentative D call TRBD1 (6 bases). The specimen sequenced was PBMCs. For the CDR3, the DNA is TGTGCCAGCAGCCTAGGGCCGGACAGCCGTAACACTGAAGCTTTCTTT. Translating gives CASSLGPDSRNTEAFF.